This T cell receptor beta chain was found in a study of cytomegalovirus exposure and HLA in healthy donors. Study in general: Earlier work reported 117 million unique TCR beta sequences from about 190 million T cells.

Trimming at V came to 6 bases and at J to 2 bases, leaving 3 bases not matched to a gene. The CDR3 contains 13 residues. The germline CDR1 and CDR2 sequences are MDHEN and SYDVKM. It was with 60 Vbeta and 13 Jbeta primers that the PCR ran. TCRdb's copy holds only in-frame clones and misses some; the assay was immunoSEQ multiplex PCR. Among over 150,000 clones, over 80% were seen once, and the ten largest hold 1.6%. This clone has more than one count but fewer than ten. Antigen specificity is unknown. Study conclusions and caveats: Per a prior analysis, the majority of TCR beta V segments were productive roughly 90% or roughly 30% of the time.

The TCR originated in a man aged 45 to 65 in good health and CMV-seronegative. The specimen sequenced was PBMCs. This sequence joins TRBV28 and TRBJ1-1, with 7 bases fitting TRBD1. The chain's CDR3 is CASRRQGNTEAFF. The DNA of the CDR3 is TGTGCCAGCAGACGACAGGGAAACACTGAAGCTTTCTTT.